These T cell receptor beta chains were read from a single sample in a study of T cell changes during pregnancy in multiple sclerosis. Only in-frame clones appear in the TCRdb table, and some are missing; sequencing was by immunoSEQ multiplex PCR. The sample has 40,000 to 45,000 clones, 80% to 95% seen once. The sequences come from CD4+ T cells from peripheral blood mononuclear cells, collected in the third trimester of pregnancy. The source of these receptors is a female donor with multiple sclerosis, enrolled in a pregnancy study. Each CDR3 is given with its conserved first and last residue. Each record gives: clone size, V gene, D gene, J gene, CDR3 DNA, CDR3 protein. D genes are given only for firm matches. Not every row has a clone size; where given, it reads once, few, many or a size class.

abundance: NA; v_gene: TRBV2; d_gene: NA; j_gene: TRBJ2-7; CDR3nt: TGTGCCAGCAGTGAACGGTTTTCCTACGAGCAGTACTTC; CDR3aa: CASSERFSYEQYF
abundance: few; v_gene: TRBV27; d_gene: NA; j_gene: TRBJ2-7; CDR3nt: TGTGCCAGCAGTTTCAGACAGGCTGGGTTTTACGAGCAGTACTTC; CDR3aa: CASSFRQAGFYEQYF
abundance: NA; v_gene: TRBV6-1; d_gene: TRBD2; j_gene: TRBJ2-1; CDR3nt: TGTGCCAGCCTCTACGATTTAGCGGGAGGTCGTCAGTTCTTC; CDR3aa: CASLYDLAGGRQFF
abundance: once; v_gene: TRBV6-5; d_gene: NA; j_gene: TRBJ2-7; CDR3nt: TGTGCCAGTGGCCCTTACGAGCAGTACTTC; CDR3aa: CASGPYEQYF
abundance: NA; v_gene: TRBV7-9; d_gene: TRBD1; j_gene: TRBJ1-6; CDR3nt: TGTGCCAGCAGCCCCGGACAGGGCTTGTTGCCCCTCCACTTT; CDR3aa: CASSPGQGLLPLHF
abundance: NA; v_gene: TRBV9; d_gene: TRBD1; j_gene: TRBJ2-1; CDR3nt: TGTGCCAGCAGCGTCCAGACAGGGGTGGGCTACAATGAGCAGTTCTTC; CDR3aa: CASSVQTGVGYNEQFF
abundance: few; v_gene: TRBV5-1; d_gene: NA; j_gene: TRBJ2-1; CDR3nt: TGCGCCAGCAGCCCCTACGGGCGGGATTACAATGAGCAGTTCTTC; CDR3aa: CASSPYGRDYNEQFF
abundance: NA; v_gene: TRBV4-2; d_gene: TRBD2; j_gene: TRBJ2-1; CDR3nt: TGTGCCAGCAGCCAAGACCCCAGCGGGGGGGGAGGGAGCCATGAGCAGTTCTTC; CDR3aa: CASSQDPSGGGGSHEQFF
abundance: once; v_gene: TRBV28; d_gene: TRBD1; j_gene: TRBJ1-1; CDR3nt: TGTGCCAGCAGTTTTGAGGGGGCTGGTAGCACTGAAGCTTTCTTT; CDR3aa: CASSFEGAGSTEAFF
abundance: NA; v_gene: TRBV19; d_gene: NA; j_gene: TRBJ2-5; CDR3nt: TGTGCCAGTAGTATGTGGTCAGAAGAGACCCAGTACTTC; CDR3aa: CASSMWSEETQYF
abundance: NA; v_gene: TRBV28; d_gene: TRBD2; j_gene: TRBJ2-1; CDR3nt: TGTGCCAGCAGTTTGACTAGCGGGATCTATGAGCAGTTCTTC; CDR3aa: CASSLTSGIYEQFF
abundance: NA; v_gene: TRBV6-5; d_gene: NA; j_gene: TRBJ1-1; CDR3nt: TGTGCCAGCAGTTACTCAGGAGGTAACACTGAAGCTTTCTTT; CDR3aa: CASSYSGGNTEAFF
abundance: NA; v_gene: TRBV9; d_gene: TRBD1; j_gene: TRBJ1-4; CDR3nt: TGTGCCAGCAGTCCGCGGGACAGCTTTAATGAAAAACTGTTTTTT; CDR3aa: CASSPRDSFNEKLFF
abundance: NA; v_gene: TRBV7-9; d_gene: TRBD2; j_gene: TRBJ2-3; CDR3nt: TGTGCCAGCAGCCTGCCGGGACTAGGAGGAGATACGCAGTATTTT; CDR3aa: CASSLPGLGGDTQYF
abundance: NA; v_gene: TRBV5-1; d_gene: TRBD2; j_gene: TRBJ2-7; CDR3nt: TGCGCCAGCAGTTTGCCACTAGCGGGAGGAGAGCAGTACTTC; CDR3aa: CASSLPLAGGEQYF
abundance: NA; v_gene: TRBV18; d_gene: NA; j_gene: TRBJ1-1; CDR3nt: TGTGCCAGCTCACCATGGCCAGGCAACACTGAAGCTTTCTTT; CDR3aa: CASSPWPGNTEAFF
abundance: NA; v_gene: TRBV7-2; d_gene: NA; j_gene: TRBJ1-3; CDR3nt: TGTGCCAGTCCAGGGGACTCTGGAAACACCATATATTTT; CDR3aa: CASPGDSGNTIYF
abundance: NA; v_gene: TRBV9; d_gene: NA; j_gene: TRBJ2-7; CDR3nt: TGTGCCAGCAGCGTCACAGGGTCCTACGAGCAGTACTTC; CDR3aa: CASSVTGSYEQYF
abundance: NA; v_gene: TRBV7-3; d_gene: TRBD2; j_gene: TRBJ2-7; CDR3nt: TGTGCCAGCAGCTTAGGTGGAGTTAGCGGGAGTCAATACGAGCAGTACTTC; CDR3aa: CASSLGGVSGSQYEQYF
abundance: NA; v_gene: TRBV7-3; d_gene: NA; j_gene: TRBJ2-7; CDR3nt: TGTGCCAGCAGCTTAGATGAAGGGGGCGAGCAGTACTTC; CDR3aa: CASSLDEGGEQYF
abundance: NA; v_gene: TRBV25-1; d_gene: NA; j_gene: TRBJ1-1; CDR3nt: TGTGCCAGCAGTGACTCTGACTCGAACACTGAAGCTTTCTTT; CDR3aa: CASSDSDSNTEAFF
abundance: NA; v_gene: TRBV15; d_gene: NA; j_gene: TRBJ1-4; CDR3nt: TGTGCCACCAGCAGAGGGACAGCACTAACCAGGTGGAGTGAAAAACTGTTTTTT; CDR3aa: CATSRGTALTRWSEKLFF
abundance: NA; v_gene: TRBV7-2; d_gene: NA; j_gene: TRBJ2-1; CDR3nt: TGTGCCAGCAGCCTGGGAGGTGAGCAGTTCTTC; CDR3aa: CASSLGGEQFF
abundance: NA; v_gene: TRBV11-3; d_gene: NA; j_gene: TRBJ2-7; CDR3nt: TGTGCCAGCAGCCCCCCCGGGAACTTCTACGAGCAGTACTTC; CDR3aa: CASSPPGNFYEQYF
abundance: NA; v_gene: TRBV5-1; d_gene: TRBD1; j_gene: TRBJ1-1; CDR3nt: TGCGCCAGCAGCGGGGACAGGACAGTGAACACTGAAGCTTTCTTT; CDR3aa: CASSGDRTVNTEAFF
abundance: NA; v_gene: TRBV11-2; d_gene: TRBD1; j_gene: TRBJ1-1; CDR3nt: TGTGCCAGCAGCTTAATGGGTACAGGGGGCGAGAAAGCTTTCTTT; CDR3aa: CASSLMGTGGEKAFF
abundance: NA; v_gene: TRBV7-6; d_gene: TRBD1; j_gene: TRBJ2-7; CDR3nt: TGTGCCAGCAGCCCTTCCGGGACAGAGTCCTACGAGCAGTACTTC; CDR3aa: CASSPSGTESYEQYF
abundance: NA; v_gene: TRBV5-1; d_gene: NA; j_gene: TRBJ1-1; CDR3nt: TGCGCCAGCAGCCAGATCCGGGACACTGAAGCTTTCTTT; CDR3aa: CASSQIRDTEAFF
abundance: few; v_gene: TRBV29-1; d_gene: NA; j_gene: TRBJ1-1; CDR3nt: TGCAGCGTTGGTGGGGAGAAAGCTTTCTTT; CDR3aa: CSVGGEKAFF
abundance: NA; v_gene: TRBV6-5; d_gene: NA; j_gene: TRBJ1-2; CDR3nt: TGTGCCAGCGGAAGACAGTTAAAGTATGGCTACACCTTC; CDR3aa: CASGRQLKYGYTF
abundance: NA; v_gene: TRBV11-3; d_gene: NA; j_gene: TRBJ2-7; CDR3nt: TGTGCCAGCAGTTTAGGGACAAGGGGGAGGGACGAGCAGTACTTC; CDR3aa: CASSLGTRGRDEQYF
abundance: NA; v_gene: TRBV11-3; d_gene: TRBD2; j_gene: TRBJ2-7; CDR3nt: TGTGCCAGCAGCTTAGAACTAGCGAGGGCCTACGAGCAGTACTTC; CDR3aa: CASSLELARAYEQYF
abundance: NA; v_gene: TRBV19; d_gene: NA; j_gene: TRBJ1-5; CDR3nt: TGTGCCACACAAGGACAGATCCATAGCAATCAGCCCCAGCATTTT; CDR3aa: CATQGQIHSNQPQHF
abundance: NA; v_gene: TRBV18; d_gene: NA; j_gene: TRBJ1-2; CDR3nt: TGTGCCAGCTCACCAGGACCTATCGGGGAACGGTTTTCTGGCTACACCTTC; CDR3aa: CASSPGPIGERFSGYTF
abundance: NA; v_gene: TRBV29-1; d_gene: NA; j_gene: TRBJ1-1; CDR3nt: TGCAGCGTGAGGGACACGAACACTGAAGCTTTCTTT; CDR3aa: CSVRDTNTEAFF
abundance: NA; v_gene: TRBV7-2; d_gene: NA; j_gene: TRBJ1-2; CDR3nt: TGTGCCAGCAGCTTGTCAGGGTCACGTTATGGCTACACCTTC; CDR3aa: CASSLSGSRYGYTF
abundance: once; v_gene: TRBV7-9; d_gene: NA; j_gene: TRBJ1-2; CDR3nt: TGTGCCAGCAGCCCCACGCCGCCAGGGATCGATGGCTACACCTTC; CDR3aa: CASSPTPPGIDGYTF
abundance: NA; v_gene: TRBV5-6; d_gene: TRBD1; j_gene: TRBJ2-7; CDR3nt: TGTGCCAGCAGCGGACCGGGACAGGGAAAGGACTTC; CDR3aa: CASSGPGQGKDF
abundance: NA; v_gene: TRBV7-9; d_gene: NA; j_gene: TRBJ2-2; CDR3nt: TGTGCCAGCAGCTTAGTCGCGGCCTCCGATGGCACCGGGGAGCTGTTTTTT; CDR3aa: CASSLVAASDGTGELFF
abundance: NA; v_gene: TRBV27; d_gene: TRBD1; j_gene: TRBJ1-4; CDR3nt: TGTGCCAGCAGAATGACAGGGTCGGAAAAACTGTTTTTT; CDR3aa: CASRMTGSEKLFF
abundance: NA; v_gene: TRBV7-8; d_gene: TRBD1; j_gene: TRBJ1-1; CDR3nt: TGTGCCAGCAGACTCGACGAGGGCAGGGGGCTTCGGGAAGCTTTCTTT; CDR3aa: CASRLDEGRGLREAFF
abundance: NA; v_gene: TRBV2; d_gene: NA; j_gene: TRBJ2-2; CDR3nt: TGTGCCAGCAGTGTTAAGGCAGGGAACACCGGGGAGCTGTTTTTT; CDR3aa: CASSVKAGNTGELFF
abundance: NA; v_gene: TRBV4-2; d_gene: NA; j_gene: TRBJ1-3; CDR3nt: TGTGCCAGCAGCCTCGGGAGGGGGAGCGACTCTGGAAACACCATATATTTT; CDR3aa: CASSLGRGSDSGNTIYF
abundance: NA; v_gene: TRBV7-7; d_gene: NA; j_gene: TRBJ2-3; CDR3nt: TGTGCTAGCAGCTTATCCCCGACGGGAACAGATACGCAGTATTTT; CDR3aa: CASSLSPTGTDTQYF
abundance: NA; v_gene: TRBV14; d_gene: NA; j_gene: TRBJ2-1; CDR3nt: TGTGCCAGCAGCCGAACAAGAAGCGATGAGCAGTTCTTC; CDR3aa: CASSRTRSDEQFF
abundance: NA; v_gene: TRBV7-2; d_gene: TRBD2; j_gene: TRBJ2-5; CDR3nt: TGTGCCAGCAGCTCAACCGGGACTAGTCGTGGAGAGACCCAGTACTTC; CDR3aa: CASSSTGTSRGETQYF
abundance: NA; v_gene: TRBV30; d_gene: NA; j_gene: TRBJ2-3; CDR3nt: TGTGCCTGGAGTGCGCCGGGACACCAGCTCACAGATACGCAGTATTTT; CDR3aa: CAWSAPGHQLTDTQYF
abundance: once; v_gene: TRBV4-1; d_gene: NA; j_gene: TRBJ2-1; CDR3nt: TGCGCCAGCAGCTTAAGCGGCCCGAACTACAATGAGCAGTTCTTC; CDR3aa: CASSLSGPNYNEQFF
abundance: NA; v_gene: TRBV7-9; d_gene: NA; j_gene: TRBJ1-2; CDR3nt: TGTGCCAGCAGCCCGAGCCGGGGTTATGGCTACACCTTC; CDR3aa: CASSPSRGYGYTF
abundance: NA; v_gene: TRBV5-1; d_gene: NA; j_gene: TRBJ2-1; CDR3nt: TGCGCCAGCAGCTTGGTGCAGTCCGCCTACAATGAGCAGTTCTTC; CDR3aa: CASSLVQSAYNEQFF
abundance: NA; v_gene: TRBV5-8; d_gene: TRBD1; j_gene: TRBJ2-3; CDR3nt: TGTGCCAGCAGCATAGGACAGGGAACAGATACGCAGTATTTT; CDR3aa: CASSIGQGTDTQYF
abundance: few; v_gene: TRBV2; d_gene: NA; j_gene: TRBJ1-1; CDR3nt: TGTGCCAGCAATGTGAAGCCTGAAGCTTTCTTT; CDR3aa: CASNVKPEAFF
abundance: NA; v_gene: TRBV5-1; d_gene: TRBD2; j_gene: TRBJ2-2; CDR3nt: TGCGCCAGCAGCTCCCCTAGCGGGAGGGCCACCGGGGAGCTGTTTTTT; CDR3aa: CASSSPSGRATGELFF
abundance: NA; v_gene: TRBV19; d_gene: NA; j_gene: TRBJ1-1; CDR3nt: TGTGCCAGTAGTATAGACAGGGACACTGAAGCTTTCTTT; CDR3aa: CASSIDRDTEAFF
abundance: NA; v_gene: TRBV27; d_gene: NA; j_gene: TRBJ2-7; CDR3nt: TGTGCCAGCAGTTTCAGGGGCCCCTACGAGCAGTACTTC; CDR3aa: CASSFRGPYEQYF